What follows are 10 T cell receptor beta chains derived from one specimen sequenced in a study of shared T cell receptors in the human thymus. Method: immunoSEQ multiplex PCR; TCRdb's copy keeps in-frame clones and lacks some. The sample has hundreds of thousands of clones, about 95% seen once. The material sequenced was thymocytes. The source is a human donor.

The chain couples TRBV4-1 to TRBJ1-1; no reliable D call. The CDR3 is 17 residues long. V shed 1 base and J shed 3 bases, with 18 bases lying between them. The germline V gene encodes CDR1 MGHRA and CDR2 YSYEKL. The CDR3 here is CASSQGAPGILYTEAFF. The CDR3 coding sequence is TGCGCCAGCAGCCAAGGGGCCCCGGGGATACTTTACACTGAAGCTTTCTTT.

V is TRBV30 and J is TRBJ2-7, with D tentatively TRBD1 or TRBD2 (5 bases each). V was clipped by 3 bases and J by 5 bases, with 20 bases between them. Germline V gene lookup returns CDR1 GTSNPN and CDR2 SVGIG (reference sequence). CDR3 length equals 15 residues. Written as DNA, the CDR3 is TGTGCCTGGAGGGAACCCGGGACCTACGTCCACGAGCAGTACTTC. This sequence encodes CAWREPGTYVHEQYF.

Only one count was recorded for this clone. This chain connects TRBV5-4 to TRBJ2-6, with a tentative D call TRBD1 (6 bases). Trimming took off 0 bases at V and 4 bases at J, with 14 bases between the two ends. The CDR3 sequence is 17 residues long. The germline gives CDR1 SGHNT, CDR2 YYREEE (reference sequence). The CDR3 is CASSLGTAYEGANVLTF. Here the CDR3 DNA reads TGTGCCAGCAGCTTGGGGACAGCGTATGAGGGGGCCAACGTCCTGACTTTC.

The chain combines TRBV6-6 with TRBJ2-7, with D maybe TRBD2 (6 bases). The CDR3 has 11 residues. The V end was cut by 10 bases, the J end by 3 bases, with 10 bases between. Germline loops: CDR1 MNHNY, CDR2 SVGAGI (reference sequence). The CDR3 DNA reads as TGTGCCACGCGGGGTCTCTACGAGCAGTACTTC. Protein sequence: CATRGLYEQYF.

For the CDR3, the DNA is TGTGCCAGCAGCCAAGAAAAAGTGGAGTACGAGCAGTACTTC. It yields the protein CASSQEKVEYEQYF. The chain links TRBV14 to TRBJ2-7; D gene unclear. In germline, CDR1 is SGHDN, CDR2 FVKESK. CDR3 size: 14 residues. V shed 0 bases and J shed 4 bases, with 10 bases lying between them.

The V and J genes are TRBV2 and TRBJ2-4; D unresolved. The germline V gene has CDR1 SNHLY and CDR2 FYNNEI. Trimming cost V 0 bases and J 4 bases, with 10 bases left between them. The CDR3 is 15 residues long. The CDR3 nucleotides read TGTGCCAGCAGTGAAGCGTTGTCGGAAAAAAACATTCAGTACTTC. Translated: CASSEALSEKNIQYF.

The V gene is TRBV19, the J gene TRBJ1-1; D uncertain. This CDR3 is built from 15 residues. The V end lost 0 bases, the J end lost 3 bases, and 11 bases lay between the germline ends. Germline V gene lookup returns CDR1 LNHDA and CDR2 SQIVND (reference sequence). CDR3 sequence: CASSIDLWRHTEAFF. In DNA, the CDR3 is TGTGCCAGTAGTATAGATCTTTGGCGGCACACTGAAGCTTTCTTT.

The V and J genes are TRBV6-1 and TRBJ2-4; possible D gene TRBD2, 5 bases. V lost 7 bases to trimming and J lost 3 bases, with 16 bases between them. Germline CDR1 and CDR2: MNHNS and SASEGT. The CDR3 has 15 amino acids. The CDR3 here is CASIPGSPYKNIQYF. DNA of the CDR3: TGTGCCAGCATTCCTGGGAGCCCGTACAAAAACATTCAGTACTTC.

The chain combines TRBV18 with TRBJ1-5; a possible D gene is TRBD1 (6 bases). The CDR3 is 20 residues long. Germline assignment: CDR1 KGHSH and CDR2 LQKENI. Deletions cut 3 bases from V and 0 bases from J, with 24 bases between. The CDR3 coding sequence is TGTGCCAGCTCACCGCTAGCGGTGCCTATCTCAGGGGATAGCAATCAGCCCCAGCATTTT. Translation gives CASSPLAVPISGDSNQPQHF. Filled out from reference TRBV18 and TRBJ1-5, the complete variable domain reads NAGVMQNPRHLVRRRGQEARLRCSPMKGHSHVYWYRQLPEEGLKFMVYLQKENIIDESGMPKERFSAEFPKEGPSILRIQQVVRGDSAAYFCASSPLAVPISGDSNQPQHFGDGTRLSIL.

This clone was counted once. This chain joins TRBV6-6 and TRBJ2-5, with 8 positions matching TRBD1. V shed 10 bases and J 3 bases; nucleotides not matched to a gene: 7. CDR1 is MNHNY and CDR2 is SVGAGI in the germline V gene (reference sequence). The CDR3 is 13 residues long. CDR3 in DNA: TGTGCCACCGGCAGGGGGCGGGAAGAGACCCAGTACTTC. Protein sequence: CATGRGREETQYF.